These 32 T cell receptor beta chains originate from one sample sequenced in a study of CD8+ T cells in alopecia areata. The authors extracted RNA and reverse transcribed it into cDNA as the sequencing template. The table came from immunoSEQ multiplex PCR; TCRdb's copy has only in-frame clones and leaves some out. The repertoire holds about 150,000 clones, with roughly 50% as singletons. The sample was CD4+ T cells sorted from blood. The receptor source for this set is a human donor with alopecia areata.

This rearrangement joins TRBV29-1 to TRBJ2-5; 14 bases match TRBD2. Germline V gene data show CDR1 as SQVTM and CDR2 as ANQGSEA. V trimming: 3 bases; J trimming: 1 base; junction bases outside the gene matches: 13. The CDR3 sequence is 19 residues long. The CDR3 spells CSVDRTGTSGRGGQETQYF. The DNA of the CDR3 is TGCAGCGTTGACCGAACCGGGACTAGCGGGAGAGGGGGCCAAGAGACCCAGTACTTC.

The chain combines TRBV9 with TRBJ1-1; D is undetermined. The CDR3 is made up of 13 amino acids. Germline lookup yields CDR1 SGDLS and CDR2 YYNGEE. V was cut by 3 bases and J by 5 bases, with 11 bases left in between. The CDR3 here is CASSASPGTEAFF. CDR3 in DNA: TGTGCCAGCAGCGCCTCTCCCGGGACTGAAGCTTTCTTT. The variable domain in full, with the rest retrieved from reference TRBV9 and TRBJ1-1, is DSGVTQTPKHLITATGQRVTLRCSPRSGDLSVYWYQQSLDQGLQFLIQYYNGEERAKGNILERFSAQQFPDLHSELNLSSLELGDSALYFCASSASPGTEAFFGQGTRLTVV.

The chain employs TRBV11-3 and TRBJ2-7, with TRBD1 matching over 7 bases. Germline-derived CDR1 and CDR2 are SGHNT and YENEEA. This CDR3 has 13 residues. Trimming removed 6 bases from V and 5 bases from J; junction bases left unmatched: 7. The CDR3 DNA reads as TGTGCCAGCAGACAAGACAGGGCCCACGAGCAGTACTTC. Translating it yields CASRQDRAHEQYF.

The rearrangement joins TRBV30 to TRBJ2-1; 9 nucleotides match TRBD1. Germline lookup yields CDR1 GTSNPN and CDR2 SVGIG (reference sequence). This CDR3 has 14 residues. The junction had 9 bases not matched to a gene; V was cut back by 4 bases and J by 8 bases. CDR3 DNA sequence: TGTGCCTGGACACAGGACAGGGGTACGGATGAGCAGTTCTTC. Translated, it gives CAWTQDRGTDEQFF.

The chain has TRBV7-9 and TRBJ1-1, with no clear D. The V and J ends lost 4 bases and 1 base respectively, with 7 bases between them. The CDR3 spans 13 residues. Looked up from germline, CDR1 is SEHNR and CDR2 is FQNEAQ (reference sequence). CDR3 loop: CASSYVRNTEAFF. CDR3 coding DNA: TGTGCCAGCAGCTACGTAAGGAACACTGAAGCTTTCTTT.

The chain combines TRBV29-1 with TRBJ2-1; tentative D call: TRBD1 (6 bases). CDR1 is SQVTM, CDR2 ANQGSEA, per germline. V dropped 3 bases and J dropped 4 bases, with 16 bases sitting between them. There are 15 residues in the CDR3. In DNA form, the CDR3 reads TGCAGCGTTGACAGGGGACCTAGTTTATACAATGAGCAGTTCTTC. This sequence encodes CSVDRGPSLYNEQFF.

This clone came up a few times. V usage is TRBV7-9 and J usage is TRBJ2-3, with 11 bases lining up with TRBD2. Germline V gene data show CDR1 as SEHNR and CDR2 as FQNEAQ (reference sequence). The CDR3 extends over 16 amino acids. With 3 bases clipped from V and 1 base from J, the junction kept 3 bases outside the gene matches. CDR3 sequence: CASSFGTSGRTDTQYF. CDR3 coding DNA: TGTGCCAGCAGCTTCGGGACTAGCGGACGCACAGATACGCAGTATTTT.

CDR3 sequence: CATQVDFTDTQYF. The CDR3 DNA sequence: TGTGCCACCCAGGTGGATTTCACAGATACGCAGTATTTT. V and J are TRBV15 and TRBJ2-3; D unclear. This CDR3 is 13 amino acids long. V was trimmed by 8 bases and J by 2 bases, leaving 11 bases between them. Looked up from germline, CDR1 is LNHNV and CDR2 is YYDKDF (reference sequence).

The chain links TRBV28 to TRBJ2-1; D is perhaps TRBD2 (5 bases). V was trimmed by 6 bases and J by 7 bases, leaving 13 bases between them. This CDR3 comprises 13 residues. Germline CDR1 MDHEN, CDR2 SYDVKM. The DNA for the CDR3 is TGTGCCAGCAGCTTTGAGGGCGGGAATGAGCAGTTCTTC. Amino acid sequence: CASSFEGGNEQFF.

CDR3 bases: TGTGCCAGCAGCTTGAGCGGGTCAAAATCCAATGAGCAGTTCTTC. Translating gives CASSLSGSKSNEQFF. V is TRBV7-3 and J is TRBJ2-1; D is possibly TRBD2 (6 bases). V dropped 3 bases and J dropped 6 bases, with 15 bases sitting between them. The CDR3 is 15 amino acids. Germline-derived CDR1 and CDR2 are SGHTA and FQGTGA.

This clone turned up a few times. Within the sample, other DNA sequences also encode this same CDR3. For the CDR3, the DNA is TGCAGCGTTGGGCGAGGGGATGGCTACACCTTC. Its translation is CSVGRGDGYTF. The gene calls are TRBV29-1 and TRBJ1-2, with TRBD1 as a possible D gene (5 bases). V lost 4 bases and J 6 bases, leaving 9 bases between the germline ends. The CDR3 runs 11 residues. Germline V gives CDR1 SQVTM, CDR2 ANQGSEA.

There are a few counts of this clone. The rearrangement joins TRBV11-3 to TRBJ2-2; the D gene is possibly TRBD2 (5 bases). CDR3 size: 14 residues. CDR1 is SGHNT and CDR2 is YENEEA in the germline V gene. V lost 2 bases to trimming and J lost 5 bases, with 9 bases between them. The CDR3 DNA reads as TGTGCCAGCAGCTTACGTGGGAGTACCGGGGAGCTGTTTTTT. It is translated as CASSLRGSTGELFF.

This clone has only a few counts. This rearrangement joins TRBV7-9 to TRBJ2-1; 11 bases are a match to TRBD2. CDR1 is SEHNR, CDR2 FQNEAQ, per germline (reference sequence). Trimming at V came to 8 bases and at J to 8 bases, leaving 5 bases not matched to a gene. This CDR3 spans 13 amino acids. The DNA for the CDR3 is TGTGCCAGCGTGGTAGCGGGAGGGGATGAGCAGTTCTTC. Translation: CASVVAGGDEQFF.

In its sample, this clone was seen a few times. The V gene is TRBV5-1, the J gene TRBJ2-4; D is ambiguous. V lost 1 base and J 1 base, leaving 6 bases between the germline ends. The CDR3 runs to 14 residues. CDR1 is SGHRS and CDR2 is YFSETQ in the germline V gene. The CDR3 DNA reads as TGCGCCAGCAGCTTGCCCACGGCCAAAAACATTCAGTACTTC. This encodes CASSLPTAKNIQYF.

This chain connects TRBV2 to TRBJ2-3; possibly TRBD1 for D (6 bases). Germline-derived CDR1 and CDR2 are SNHLY and FYNNEI. V lost 7 bases and J lost 3, with 11 bases in between. The CDR3 runs to 13 residues. CDR3 coding DNA: TGTGCCAGCACTAACACAGGGACAGATACGCAGTATTTT. It encodes CASTNTGTDTQYF.

This clone was counted between two and nine times. This chain links TRBV7-9 with TRBJ2-5; maybe TRBD2 (6 bases). With 3 bases removed from V and 7 bases from J, the gap between germline ends came to 12 bases. Germline CDR1 SEHNR, CDR2 FQNEAQ (reference sequence). The CDR3 loop spans 13 amino acids. The CDR3 DNA sequence: TGTGCCAGCAGCTTTTCGGGAGCGGGGACCCAGTACTTC. Translating it yields CASSFSGAGTQYF.

The genes are TRBV14 and TRBJ2-1, with D tentatively TRBD1 (5 bases). The germline V and J ends were trimmed by 1 base and 8 bases, with 9 bases remaining between them. The germline V gene encodes CDR1 SGHDN and CDR2 FVKESK. This CDR3 has 13 amino acids. The CDR3 loop is CASSQASGYEQFF. The CDR3 DNA reads TGTGCCAGCAGCCAAGCCTCAGGGTATGAGCAGTTCTTC.

This clone turned up a few times. The V gene is TRBV30, the J gene TRBJ1-2; weak D call: TRBD1 (5 bases). Trimming removed 0 bases at V and 5 bases at J, with 16 bases between. Germline CDR1 reads GTSNPN; CDR2 reads SVGIG (reference sequence). The CDR3 spans 15 residues. Here the CDR3 reads CAWSVLGHSGYGYTF. The CDR3 coding sequence is TGTGCCTGGAGTGTACTGGGTCACTCAGGGTATGGCTACACCTTC.

This sequence joins TRBV29-1 and TRBJ2-7; tentatively, D is TRBD2 (5 bases). The germline CDR1 and CDR2 sequences are SQVTM and ANQGSEA. With 5 bases removed from V and 7 bases from J, the gap between germline ends came to 12 bases. The CDR3 extends over 11 amino acids. The DNA for the CDR3 is TGCAGCGTTCACGTTACGGGAGAGCAGTACTTC. This codes for CSVHVTGEQYF.

This sequence joins TRBV29-1 and TRBJ1-2, with D tentatively TRBD1 (5 bases). Deletions cut 1 base from V and 5 bases from J, with 11 bases between. Germline CDR1 reads SQVTM; CDR2 reads ANQGSEA. The CDR3 sequence is 13 residues long. DNA of the CDR3: TGCAGCGTTGAAGGTGACAGTCCATATGGCTACACCTTC. Amino acids: CSVEGDSPYGYTF.

The CDR3 sequence: CASSIGTGGNYGYTF. In DNA, the CDR3 is TGTGCCAGCAGCATTGGGACAGGGGGGAACTATGGCTACACCTTC. The gene calls are TRBV7-2 and TRBJ1-2, with 11 bases fitting TRBD1. Germline CDR1 is SGHTA and CDR2 is FQGNSA. This CDR3 is built from 15 residues. After removal of 5 bases from V and 2 bases from J, the junction contained 4 bases not matched to a gene.

The genes are TRBV28 and TRBJ1-1; a possible D gene is TRBD1 (6 bases). V was trimmed by 1 base and J by 5 bases, leaving 14 bases between them. The CDR3 runs 15 residues. Germline CDR1 and CDR2: MDHEN and SYDVKM. DNA for the CDR3: TGTGCCAGCAGTTTATTCGGGTCAGGGGAGACTGAAGCTTTCTTT. Protein: CASSLFGSGETEAFF.

The sample holds a few counts of this clone. The V gene is TRBV2, the J gene TRBJ2-5; no firm D call. Germline V gene sequence: CDR1 SNHLY, CDR2 FYNNEI. The CDR3 contains 11 residues. The V end was cut by 6 bases, the J end by 5 bases, with 7 bases between. The CDR3 region is CASSPGETQYF. The CDR3 DNA reads TGTGCCAGCAGCCCCGGGGAGACCCAGTACTTC.

This clone was detected a few times. CDR3 residues: CASTKDSQTHEQFF. DNA of the CDR3: TGTGCCAGCACCAAGGACAGTCAGACACATGAGCAGTTCTTC. The chain carries TRBV7-8 and TRBJ2-1; D may be TRBD1 (6 bases). The V end was cut by 7 bases, the J end by 8 bases, with 18 bases between. Germline lookup yields CDR1 SGHVS and CDR2 FQNEAQ. The CDR3 runs to 14 residues.

The chain has TRBV29-1 and TRBJ1-5; D is unclear. Germline-derived CDR1 and CDR2 are SQVTM and ANQGSEA. Deletions cut 4 bases from V and 0 bases from J, with 7 bases between. CDR3 length: 13 residues. CDR3 sequence reads: CSVAHRSNQPQHF. The CDR3 DNA is TGCAGCGTTGCTCACCGTAGCAATCAGCCCCAGCATTTT. The full variable domain, in which reference TRBV29-1 and TRBJ1-5 provide the parts outside the CDR3, is SAVISQKPSRDICQRGTSLTIQCQVDSQVTMMFWYRQQPGQSLTLIATANQGSEATYESGFVIDKFPISRPNLTFSTLTVSNMSPEDSSIYLCSVAHRSNQPQHFGDGTRLSIL.

This clone was picked up a small number of times. The V call is TRBV7-6, the J call TRBJ2-7, with a tentative D call TRBD2 (6 bases). The V gene's germline CDR1 is SGHVS and CDR2 FNYEAQ. The CDR3 extends over 13 amino acids. The germline V and J ends were trimmed by 5 bases and 3 bases, with 11 bases remaining between them. CDR3 sequence reads: CASSRRGNYEQYF. The CDR3 DNA reads as TGTGCCAGCAGCCGCCGCGGGAACTACGAGCAGTACTTC. Supplemented by reference TRBV7-6 and TRBJ2-7, the full variable domain reads GAGVSQSPRYKVTKRGQDVALRCDPISGHVSLYWYRQALGQGPEFLTYFNYEAQQDKSGLPNDRFSAERPEGSISTLTIQRTEQRDSAMYRCASSRRGNYEQYFGPGTRLTVT.

V usage is TRBV29-1 and J usage is TRBJ2-1, with D possibly being TRBD1 (6 bases). V lost 3 bases to trimming and J lost 0 bases, with 12 bases between them. Germline assignment: CDR1 SQVTM and CDR2 ANQGSEA. This CDR3 comprises 15 residues. The CDR3: CSVDRTGSSYNEQFF. The CDR3 DNA reads as TGCAGCGTTGATCGTACAGGGAGCTCCTACAATGAGCAGTTCTTC.

This clone was counted a few times. The J gene is TRBJ2-1, the V gene TRBV5-1, with 8 positions matching TRBD2. The trim removed 4 bases at V and 6 bases at J, leaving 12 bases unmatched. CDR1 and CDR2 from the germline V gene are SGHRS and YFSETQ. The CDR3 has 16 amino acids. The CDR3 is CASSPGGLAGLNEQFF. In DNA, the CDR3 is TGCGCCAGCAGCCCTGGTGGCCTAGCGGGTCTCAATGAGCAGTTCTTC.

This chain uses TRBV29-1 with TRBJ2-3; D not resolved. V lost 7 bases, J lost 5 bases, and 10 bases lay in between. CDR3 length: 11 residues. Germline V gives CDR1 SQVTM, CDR2 ANQGSEA. In DNA form, the CDR3 reads TGCAGCGCCCGGAGAGGAGATACGCAGTATTTT. It encodes CSARRGDTQYF.

The rearrangement joins TRBV27 to TRBJ2-3, with D hard to call. CDR3 length: 16 residues. Germline values: CDR1 MNHEY, CDR2 SMNVEV (reference sequence). Trimming took 0 bases from V and 2 from J, leaving 12 bases between them. This CDR3 is CASSLSATFYTDTQYF. DNA of the CDR3: TGTGCCAGCAGTTTATCGGCCACATTCTACACAGATACGCAGTATTTT.

The chain couples TRBV28 to TRBJ2-7; maybe TRBD2 (5 bases). Germline V CDR1 and CDR2: MDHEN, SYDVKM. V was shortened by 5 bases and J by 2 bases, with 13 bases between the two germline ends. This CDR3 is built from 14 residues. The CDR3 here is CASSGGGTPYEQYF. Written as DNA, the CDR3 is TGTGCCAGCAGTGGCGGAGGAACCCCCTACGAGCAGTACTTC.

This sequence joins TRBV13 and TRBJ2-7; D is possibly TRBD1 or TRBD2 (5 bases each). Trimming took off 4 bases at V and 3 bases at J, with 19 bases between the two ends. Germline values: CDR1 PRHDT, CDR2 FYEKMQ (reference sequence). The CDR3 sequence is 16 residues long. CDR3 region: CASSSLGVSTDYEQYF. CDR3 sequence (DNA): TGTGCCAGCAGCTCGTTGGGGGTTTCGACCGACTACGAGCAGTACTTC.